This T cell receptor (beta chain) was found in a study of Ad26.COV2.S vaccination and SARS-CoV-2 variants. Here immunoSEQ multiplex PCR was the method, and the copy in TCRdb shows in-frame clones only, minus some. The data hold fewer than 300,000 clones, with approximately 87% observed a single time. Treatment: about 20 received Ad26.COV2.S at low or high dose, single or two shots; five or six received placebo; per-sample allocation not given. Sampling was done on day 63 after the first vaccine or placebo injection. This material consisted of peripheral blood, taken in a trial of Ad26.COV2.S vaccine versus placebo. The clonotype comes from a person between 18 and 60 years old who received the Ad26.COV2.S COVID-19 vaccine or a placebo.

The CDR3 sequence: CASSVGVREQFF. CDR3 nucleotides: TGTGCCAGCAGCGTAGGGGTCCGCGAGCAGTTCTTC. The chain recombines TRBV9 with TRBJ2-1; D gene ambiguous. The germline CDR1 and CDR2 sequences are SGDLS and YYNGEE. Between the trimmed V and J ends, which lost 0 bases and 10 bases, there was a span of 8 bases. The CDR3 consists of 12 residues.